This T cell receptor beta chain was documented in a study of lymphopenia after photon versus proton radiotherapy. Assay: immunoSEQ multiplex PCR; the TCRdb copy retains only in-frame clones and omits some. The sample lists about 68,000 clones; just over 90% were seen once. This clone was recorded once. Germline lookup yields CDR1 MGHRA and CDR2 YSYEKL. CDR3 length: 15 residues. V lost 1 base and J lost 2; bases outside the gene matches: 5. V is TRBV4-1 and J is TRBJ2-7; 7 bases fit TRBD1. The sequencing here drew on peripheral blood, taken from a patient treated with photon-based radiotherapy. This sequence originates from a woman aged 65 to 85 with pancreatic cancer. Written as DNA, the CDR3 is TGCGCCAGCAGCCAAGCACCGGGACAGACCTACGAGCAGTACTTC. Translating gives CASSQAPGQTYEQYF.